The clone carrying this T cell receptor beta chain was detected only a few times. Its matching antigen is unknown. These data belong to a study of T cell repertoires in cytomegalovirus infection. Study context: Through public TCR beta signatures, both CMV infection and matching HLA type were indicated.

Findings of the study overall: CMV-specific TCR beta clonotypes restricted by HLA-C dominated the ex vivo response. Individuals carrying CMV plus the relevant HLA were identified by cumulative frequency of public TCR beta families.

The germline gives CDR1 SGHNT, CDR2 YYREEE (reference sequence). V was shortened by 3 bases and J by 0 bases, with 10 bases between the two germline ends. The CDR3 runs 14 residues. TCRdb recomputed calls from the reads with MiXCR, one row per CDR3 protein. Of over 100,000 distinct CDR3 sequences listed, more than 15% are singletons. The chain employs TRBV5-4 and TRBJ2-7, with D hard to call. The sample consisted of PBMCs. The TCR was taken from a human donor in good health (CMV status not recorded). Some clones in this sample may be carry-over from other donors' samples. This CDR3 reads CASSSTANSYEQYF. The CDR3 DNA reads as TGTGCCAGCAGCTCTACGGCCAACTCCTACGAGCAGTACTTC.